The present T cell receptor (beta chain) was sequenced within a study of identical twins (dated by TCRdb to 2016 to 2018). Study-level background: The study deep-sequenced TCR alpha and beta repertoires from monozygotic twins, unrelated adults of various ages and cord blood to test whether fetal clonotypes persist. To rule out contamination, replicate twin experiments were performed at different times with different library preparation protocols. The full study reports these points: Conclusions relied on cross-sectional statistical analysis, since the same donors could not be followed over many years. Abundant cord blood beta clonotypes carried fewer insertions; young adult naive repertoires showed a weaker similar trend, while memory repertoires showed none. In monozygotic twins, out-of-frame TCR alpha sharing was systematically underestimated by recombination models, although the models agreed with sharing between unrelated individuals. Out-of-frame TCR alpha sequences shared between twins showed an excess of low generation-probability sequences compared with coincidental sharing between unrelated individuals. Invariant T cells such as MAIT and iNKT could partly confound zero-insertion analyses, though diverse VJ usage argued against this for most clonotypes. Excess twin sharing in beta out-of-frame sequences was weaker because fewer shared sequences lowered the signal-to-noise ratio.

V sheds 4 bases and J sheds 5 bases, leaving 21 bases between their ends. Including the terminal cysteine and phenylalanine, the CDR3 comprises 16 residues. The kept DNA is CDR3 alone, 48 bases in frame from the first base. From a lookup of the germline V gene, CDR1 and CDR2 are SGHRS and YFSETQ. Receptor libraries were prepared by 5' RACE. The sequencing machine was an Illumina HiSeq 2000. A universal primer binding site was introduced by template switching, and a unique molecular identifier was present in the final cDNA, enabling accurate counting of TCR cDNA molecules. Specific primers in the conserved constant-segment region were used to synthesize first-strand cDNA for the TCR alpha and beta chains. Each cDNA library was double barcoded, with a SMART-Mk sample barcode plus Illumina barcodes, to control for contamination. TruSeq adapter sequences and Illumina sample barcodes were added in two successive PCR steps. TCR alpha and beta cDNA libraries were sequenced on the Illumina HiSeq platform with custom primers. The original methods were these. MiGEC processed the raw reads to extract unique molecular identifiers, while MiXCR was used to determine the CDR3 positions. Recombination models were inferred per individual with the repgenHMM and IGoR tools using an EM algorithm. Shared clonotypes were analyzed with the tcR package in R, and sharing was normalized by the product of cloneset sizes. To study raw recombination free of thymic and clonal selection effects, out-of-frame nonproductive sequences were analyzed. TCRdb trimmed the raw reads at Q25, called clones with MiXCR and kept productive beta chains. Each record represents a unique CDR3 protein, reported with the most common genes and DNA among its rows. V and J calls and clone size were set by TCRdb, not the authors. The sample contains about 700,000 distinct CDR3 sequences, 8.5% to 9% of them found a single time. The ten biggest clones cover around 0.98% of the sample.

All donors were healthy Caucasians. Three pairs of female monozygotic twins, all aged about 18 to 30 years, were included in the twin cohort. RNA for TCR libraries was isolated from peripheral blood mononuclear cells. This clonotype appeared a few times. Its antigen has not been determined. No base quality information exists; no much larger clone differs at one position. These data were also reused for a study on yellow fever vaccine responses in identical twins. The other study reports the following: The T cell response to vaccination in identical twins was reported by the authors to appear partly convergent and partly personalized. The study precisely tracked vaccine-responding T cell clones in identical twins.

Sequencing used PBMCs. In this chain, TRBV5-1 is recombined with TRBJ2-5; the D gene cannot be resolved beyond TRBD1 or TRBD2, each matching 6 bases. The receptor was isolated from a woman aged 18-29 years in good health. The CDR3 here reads CASSRGDILGGETQYF. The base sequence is TGCGCCAGCAGCCGAGGGGACATCCTAGGAGGGGAGACCCAGTACTTC.